The 10 T cell receptor beta chains presented below share a single source sample, sequenced in a study of T cell repertoires in cytomegalovirus infection. TCRdb analysed the reads with MiXCR anew, one entry per CDR3 protein. The sample lists some 180,000 distinct CDR3 sequences, about a tenth seen once, with approximately 4.6% in the top ten. Sequenced: PBMCs. The source is a human donor in good health (CMV status not recorded). Some clones in this sample may be carry-over from other donors' samples.

This clonotype was found once. This may arise from a read error, as a much more abundant clone is one base away. The chain employs TRBV10-3 and TRBJ2-1, with D uncertain. V shed 7 bases and J shed 12 bases, with 4 bases lying between them. Germline CDR1 reads ENHRY; CDR2 reads SYGVKD. This CDR3 is 8 amino acids long. CDR3 sequence reads: CAIMMQFF. The CDR3 bases are TGTGCCATCATGATGCAGTTCTTC.

This clonotype was seen many times. Germline and junction disagree at one end, which may indicate a read error. The V gene is TRBV7-2, the J gene TRBJ2-2; D gene uncertain. The length of the CDR3 is 13 residues. Germline V gene sequence: CDR1 SGHTA, CDR2 FQGNSA. In DNA form, the CDR3 reads TGTGCCAGCACCTTAAAGCGTGCCGGGGAGCTGTTTTTT. This encodes CASTLKRAGELFF.

The chain links TRBV28 to TRBJ2-2, with D unresolved. The CDR3 length is 15 residues. Trimming removed 3 bases at V and 1 base at J, with 9 bases between. Germline CDR1 is MDHEN and CDR2 is SYDVKM. DNA of the CDR3: TGTGCCAGCAGTTTGGAGAACAGGAACACCGGGGAGCTGTTTTTT. The encoded protein is CASSLENRNTGELFF. The whole variable domain, remainder taken from reference TRBV28 and TRBJ2-2, is DVKVTQSSRYLVKRTGEKVFLECVQDMDHENMFWYRQDPGLGLRLIYFSYDVKMKEKGDIPEGYSVSREKKERFSLILESASTNQTSMYLCASSLENRNTGELFFGEGSRLTVL.

This clonotype has just one count. The V gene is TRBV6-4, the J gene TRBJ2-1; D not resolved. Germline CDR1 MRHNA, CDR2 SNTAGT. V lost 0 bases and J 5 bases, leaving 23 bases between the germline ends. This CDR3 comprises 19 residues. In nucleotides, the CDR3 is TGTGCCAGCAGTGACTCTTTCGGCCTGTCCCCATCGACCCACAATGAGCAGTTCTTC. It encodes CASSDSFGLSPSTHNEQFF.

This clonotype was observed at least ten times. V and J are TRBV7-2 and TRBJ2-7; 10 bases map to TRBD2. This CDR3 is 15 amino acids long. J was trimmed by 3 bases and V by 1 base; bases with no gene match: 3. The germline V gene encodes CDR1 SGHTA and CDR2 FQGNSA. As DNA, the CDR3 is TGTGCCAGCAGCTTAGAACTAGCGGGACACTACGAGCAGTACTTC. This codes for CASSLELAGHYEQYF.

The rearrangement uses TRBV7-9 and TRBJ1-3; D may be TRBD1 (6 bases). Germline V gene sequence: CDR1 SEHNR, CDR2 FQNEAQ (reference sequence). V was pared by 4 bases and J by 0 bases, with 10 bases between. The CDR3 sequence is 15 residues long. The CDR3 region has the DNA TGTGCCAGCAGCTGGACAGACCACTCTGGAAACACCATATATTTT. The encoded protein is CASSWTDHSGNTIYF.

This clonotype was seen repeatedly, ten times or more. This chain connects TRBV7-2 to TRBJ2-3, with 7 positions matching TRBD1. The trim removed 5 bases at V and 2 bases at J, leaving 10 bases unmatched. Germline CDR1 is SGHTA and CDR2 is FQGNSA. CDR3 length equals 16 residues. The CDR3 here is CASSEEMTGYTDTQYF. The CDR3 bases are TGTGCCAGCAGCGAAGAGATGACAGGGTACACAGATACGCAGTATTTT.

This clonotype was counted ten times or more. This chain joins TRBV5-5 and TRBJ1-2; D gene ambiguous. Germline CDR1 and CDR2: SGHKS and YYEKEE (reference sequence). There are 13 residues in the CDR3. Between the trimmed V and J ends, which lost 4 bases and 4 bases, there was a span of 11 bases. As DNA, the CDR3 is TGTGCCAGCAGCGCCACAGTACCCTATGGCTACACCTTC. It codes for CASSATVPYGYTF.

This clonotype occurred a few times. This chain joins TRBV20-1 and TRBJ1-1; D is unclear. Germline CDR1 DFQATT, CDR2 SNEGSKA (reference sequence). The CDR3 sequence is 12 residues long. Trimming cost V 4 bases and J 2 bases, with 8 bases left between them. The CDR3 region has the DNA TGCAGTGCTATCGGAGGAAACACTGAAGCTTTCTTT. Translation: CSAIGGNTEAFF.

The CDR3 DNA sequence: TGCGCCAGCAGCCAAGAAGGGAAAGGTGCTCTGTCTGAGCAGTTCTTC. Amino acids: CASSQEGKGALSEQFF. The chain has TRBV4-3 and TRBJ2-1; D ambiguous. This CDR3 is built from 16 residues. V lost 0 bases to trimming and J lost 9 bases, with 18 bases between them. Germline loops: CDR1 LGHNA, CDR2 YSLEER.